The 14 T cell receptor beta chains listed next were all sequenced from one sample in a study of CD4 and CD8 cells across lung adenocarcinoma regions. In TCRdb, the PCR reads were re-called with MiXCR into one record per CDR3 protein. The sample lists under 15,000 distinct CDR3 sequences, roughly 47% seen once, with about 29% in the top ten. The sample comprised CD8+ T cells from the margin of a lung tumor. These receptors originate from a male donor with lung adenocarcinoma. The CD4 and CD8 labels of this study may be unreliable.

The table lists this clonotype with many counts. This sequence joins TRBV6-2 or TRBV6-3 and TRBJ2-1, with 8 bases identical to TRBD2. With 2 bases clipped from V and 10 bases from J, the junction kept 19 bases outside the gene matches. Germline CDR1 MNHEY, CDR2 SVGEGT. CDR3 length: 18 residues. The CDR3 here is CASSYPGGAGVNPYEQFF. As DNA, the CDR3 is TGTGCCAGCAGTTACCCGGGTGGAGCGGGAGTGAATCCCTACGAGCAGTTCTTC.

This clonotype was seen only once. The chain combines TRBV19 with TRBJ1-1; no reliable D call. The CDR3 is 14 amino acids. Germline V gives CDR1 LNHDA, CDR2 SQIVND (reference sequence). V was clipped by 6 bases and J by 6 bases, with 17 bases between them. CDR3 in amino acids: CASRPIGEVAEAFF. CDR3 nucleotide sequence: TGTGCCAGTAGACCGATCGGGGAGGTGGCTGAAGCTTTCTTT.

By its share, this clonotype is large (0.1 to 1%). The DNA for the CDR3 is TGTGCCAGCAGGGGCGTGGGGCCGGGAGAAAGGAGAGATACGCAGTATTTT. Amino acid sequence: CASRGVGPGERRDTQYF. The chain uses TRBV6-5 and TRBJ2-3; TRBD2 might be the D (6 bases). Germline V gene data show CDR1 as MNHEY and CDR2 as SVGAGI. Trimming pared 6 bases from V and 5 bases from J, leaving 24 bases between. The CDR3 sequence is 17 residues long.

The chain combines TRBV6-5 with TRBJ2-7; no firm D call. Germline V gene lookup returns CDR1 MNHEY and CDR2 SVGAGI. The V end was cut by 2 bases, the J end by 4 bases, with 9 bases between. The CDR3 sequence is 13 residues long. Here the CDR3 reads CASSYNPSYEQYF. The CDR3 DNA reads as TGTGCCAGCAGTTACAATCCTTCATACGAGCAGTACTTC.

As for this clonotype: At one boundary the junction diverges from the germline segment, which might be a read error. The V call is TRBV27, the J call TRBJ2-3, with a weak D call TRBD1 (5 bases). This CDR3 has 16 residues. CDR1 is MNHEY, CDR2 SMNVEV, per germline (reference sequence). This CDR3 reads CASSLGRWPDTGAQFF. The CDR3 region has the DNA TGTGCCAGCAGTTTAGGCCGTTGGCCGGACACAGGTGCGCAGTTTTTT.

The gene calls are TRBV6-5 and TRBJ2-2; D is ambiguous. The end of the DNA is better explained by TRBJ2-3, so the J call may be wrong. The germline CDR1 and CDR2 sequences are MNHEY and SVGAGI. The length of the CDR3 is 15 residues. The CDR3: CASSYQSANTDTQYF. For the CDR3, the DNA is TGTGCCAGCAGCTACCAGTCTGCGAACACAGATACGCAGTATTTT.

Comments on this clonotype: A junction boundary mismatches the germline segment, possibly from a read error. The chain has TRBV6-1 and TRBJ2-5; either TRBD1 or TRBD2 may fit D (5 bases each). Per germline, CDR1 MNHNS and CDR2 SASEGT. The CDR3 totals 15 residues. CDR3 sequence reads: CARGEGAGEQETQYF. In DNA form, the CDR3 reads TGTGCCAGGGGTGAAGGGGCGGGTGAGCAAGAGACCCAGTATTTC.

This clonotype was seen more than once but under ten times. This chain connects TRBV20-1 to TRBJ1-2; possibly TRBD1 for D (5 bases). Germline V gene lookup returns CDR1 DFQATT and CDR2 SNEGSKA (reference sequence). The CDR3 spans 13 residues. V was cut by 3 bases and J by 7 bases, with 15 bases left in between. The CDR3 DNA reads TGCAGTGCTAGGTTGGGGGATTACTCTGGCTACACCTTC. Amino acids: CSARLGDYSGYTF.

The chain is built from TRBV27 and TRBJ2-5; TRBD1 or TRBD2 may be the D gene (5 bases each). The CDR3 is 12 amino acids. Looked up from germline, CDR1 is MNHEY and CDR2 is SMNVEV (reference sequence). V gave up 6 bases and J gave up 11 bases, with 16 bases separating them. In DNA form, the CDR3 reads TGTGCCAGCAGCCGTCGCGAAGGGACGCAGTACTTC. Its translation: CASSRREGTQYF.

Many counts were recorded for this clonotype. As DNA, the CDR3 is TGTGCCAGCCTCTCCTGGACTAGCTCAGAGACCCAGTACTTC. It yields the protein CASLSWTSSETQYF. The chain employs TRBV6-2 or TRBV6-3 and TRBJ2-5; 8 bases line up with TRBD2. CDR1 is MNHEY and CDR2 is SVGEGT in the germline V gene. Trimming at V came to 8 bases and at J to 4 bases, leaving 9 bases not matched to a gene. CDR3 length equals 14 residues.

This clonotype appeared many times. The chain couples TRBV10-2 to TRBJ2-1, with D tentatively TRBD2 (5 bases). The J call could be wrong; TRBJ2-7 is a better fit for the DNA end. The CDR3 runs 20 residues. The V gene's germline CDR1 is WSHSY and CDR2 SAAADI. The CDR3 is CASREPNGLADTGLMGEQYF. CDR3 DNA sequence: TGCGCCAGCAGGGAGCCTAACGGACTGGCCGATACTGGGCTCATGGGCGAGCAGTACTTC.

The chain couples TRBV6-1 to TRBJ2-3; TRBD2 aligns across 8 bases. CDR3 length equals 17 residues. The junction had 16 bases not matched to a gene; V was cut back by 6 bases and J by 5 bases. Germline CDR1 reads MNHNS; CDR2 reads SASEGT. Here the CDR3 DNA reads TGTGCCAGCAGCGGCGTGGCGGGGGGAGAAGGGAAAGATACGCAGTATTTT. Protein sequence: CASSGVAGGEGKDTQYF.

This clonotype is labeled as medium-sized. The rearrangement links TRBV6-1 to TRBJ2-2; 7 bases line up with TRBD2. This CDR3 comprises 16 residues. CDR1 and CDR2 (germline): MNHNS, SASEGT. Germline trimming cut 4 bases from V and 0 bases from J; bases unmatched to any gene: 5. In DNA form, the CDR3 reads TGTGCCAGCAGTGCCTGGGGGGGAACGAACACCGGGGAGCTGTTTTTT. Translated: CASSAWGGTNTGELFF.

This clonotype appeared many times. DNA of the CDR3: TGTGCCAGCAGTTACTCGATTTCGCGACAGGGCCTTAATCATCGGTCCGGGGAGCTGTTTTTT. It encodes CASSYSISRQGLNHRSGELFF. The rearrangement links TRBV6-5 to TRBJ2-2, with 7 positions matching TRBD1. CDR1 and CDR2 (germline): MNHEY, SVGAGI. This CDR3 region has 21 residues. V lost 0 bases, J lost 6 bases, and 22 bases stayed unmatched.